Listed below are T cell receptor beta chains from one sample, sequenced in a study of T cell repertoires in cytomegalovirus infection. TCRdb fed the reads into MiXCR, producing one record per CDR3 protein. The sample lists a few hundred thousand distinct CDR3 sequences; 15% to 20% were seen once. The sample was PBMCs. The receptors shown here come from a human donor in good health (CMV status not recorded). Some clones in this sample may be carry-over from other donors' samples. Each CDR3 is given with its conserved first and last residue. D genes are given only for firm matches. Only part of the rows carry a size: once, few, many, or a class if the clone is expanded.

TRBV5-1,NA,few,TRBJ1-6,TGCGCCAGCAGCCTGCGGTTGGATAATTCACCCCTCCACTTT,CASSLRLDNSPLHF
TRBV20-1,TRBD2,many,TRBJ2-5,TGCAGTGCTGCCCGACTAGCGGGGGGAGACTTACAAGAGACCCAGTACTTC,CSAARLAGGDLQETQYF
TRBV7-2,NA,many,TRBJ2-2,TGTGCCAGCAGCTTGAACTTTAACACCGGGGAGCTGTTTTTT,CASSLNFNTGELFF
TRBV20-1,TRBD2,few,TRBJ2-1,TGCAGTGCTAGGTCTAGCGGGAGAGGTAGTGAGCAGTTCTTC,CSARSSGRGSEQFF
TRBV4-3,TRBD1,few,TRBJ1-2,TGCGCCAGCAGCCCAGGACAGGGCCGGGAAGCGGCTGGCTACACCTTC,CASSPGQGREAAGYTF
TRBV5-4,NA,NA,TRBJ2-5,TGTGCCAGCAGCTCCTTACACCGGGCTAGCGATGAGACCCAGTACTTC,CASSSLHRASDETQYF
TRBV12-3/TRBV12-4,TRBD2,few,TRBJ2-1,TGTGCCAGCAGTTTTGGACTAGCGGTGGGGGGGACAGGCAATGAGCAGTTCTTC,CASSFGLAVGGTGNEQFF
TRBV6-6,NA,NA,TRBJ2-1,TGTGCCAGCAGACGTTCAGGGCTCTCCTACAATGAGCAGTTCTTC,CASRRSGLSYNEQFF
TRBV30,NA,once,TRBJ2-3,TGTGCCTGGAGTCCCTCCCGCGCAGATACGCAGTATTTT,CAWSPSRADTQYF
TRBV6-2/TRBV6-3,TRBD2,few,TRBJ2-1,TGTGCCAGCAGATTACTTGTCGCGGGGGGGCAGAATGAGCAGTTCTTC,CASRLLVAGGQNEQFF
TRBV20-1,NA,NA,TRBJ2-5,TGCAGTGCTAGAAAGACAGGACAAGAGACCCAGTACTTC,CSARKTGQETQYF
TRBV12-5,TRBD2,many,TRBJ2-3,TGTGCTAGTGGTTTGGTTACTAGCGGAACTAGCACAGATACGCAGTATTTT,CASGLVTSGTSTDTQYF
TRBV15,TRBD1,few,TRBJ2-7,TGTGCCACCAGCACGGGACAGGGGGCCTACGAGCAGTACTTC,CATSTGQGAYEQYF
TRBV27,TRBD1,NA,TRBJ2-3,TGTGCCAGCAGGAGACAGGGGGCTGCAGATACGCAGTATTTT,CASRRQGAADTQYF
TRBV27,NA,NA,TRBJ2-3,TGTGCCAGCAGTTTAACTAGCCGCCGGCTTCGGGATACGCAGTATTTT,CASSLTSRRLRDTQYF
TRBV29-1,TRBD1,few,TRBJ1-1,TGCAGCGTTCGGGGACAGGGAAACACTGAAGCTTTCTTT,CSVRGQGNTEAFF
TRBV6-1,NA,NA,TRBJ1-3,TGTGCCAGCACAATGGATTTCTCTGGAAACACCATATATTTT,CASTMDFSGNTIYF
TRBV4-1,NA,NA,TRBJ2-1,TGCGCCAGCAGCCAAAGGGACGGGCCCCCCAGGGAGCAGTTCTTC,CASSQRDGPPREQFF
TRBV19,NA,NA,TRBJ2-1,TGTGCCAGTAGTGTCGACAGATTCAATGAGCAGTTCTTC,CASSVDRFNEQFF
TRBV7-2,NA,many,TRBJ1-4,TGTGCCAGCAGCCCGACTGGAGAGGGACTTTGGGAAAAACTGTTTTTT,CASSPTGEGLWEKLFF
TRBV6-6,NA,few,TRBJ2-1,TGTGCCAGCAGTTACGGGAATTTCTACAATGAGCAGTTCTTC,CASSYGNFYNEQFF
TRBV29-1,TRBD2,NA,TRBJ2-5,TGCAGCGTTGTTGGCGGGGAGGGAGAGACCCAGTACTTC,CSVVGGEGETQYF
TRBV6-2/TRBV6-3,NA,many,TRBJ2-5,TGTGCCCGACTCGACAGGCGGAGGAGAGAGACCCAGTACTTC,CARLDRRRRETQYF
TRBV7-2,TRBD2,many,TRBJ2-5,TGTGCCAGCAGCTTAGTAGGCGGGAGTTGGCAAGAGACCCAGTACTTC,CASSLVGGSWQETQYF
TRBV6-6,TRBD1,NA,TRBJ2-7,TGTGCCAGCAGTCTTGGGACAGGACGGGTCGAGCAGTACTTC,CASSLGTGRVEQYF
TRBV3-1,NA,few,TRBJ2-1,TGTGCCAGCAGCCACAGGGACACCTCGGGCAATGAGCAGTTCTTC,CASSHRDTSGNEQFF
TRBV20-1,NA,NA,TRBJ2-3,TGCAGTGCTAGAGATTACCCTGCTGCGCAGTATTTT,CSARDYPAAQYF
TRBV5-5,TRBD1,few,TRBJ1-4,TGTGCCAGCAGCTTTGGCCCGGACAGGGATTATGAAAAACTGTTTTTT,CASSFGPDRDYEKLFF
TRBV4-1,NA,many,TRBJ2-2,TGCGCCAGCAGCCAAGTGGACCTCATAACCTACACCGGGGAGCTGTTTTTT,CASSQVDLITYTGELFF
TRBV5-1,NA,NA,TRBJ1-3,TGCGCCAGCAGCTCAGCGGGGGGAAACACCATATATTTT,CASSSAGGNTIYF
TRBV5-4,NA,NA,TRBJ2-5,TGTGCCAGCAGCCCCCCTGCGAAAGAGACCCAGTACTTC,CASSPPAKETQYF
TRBV7-2,NA,NA,TRBJ2-5,TGTGCCAGCAGCTTAACATTTCAAGAGACCCAGTACTTC,CASSLTFQETQYF
TRBV6-2/TRBV6-3,NA,many,TRBJ1-1,TGTGCCAGCAGTTACGCGGGGATCCGGTCGGACACTGAAGCTTTCTTT,CASSYAGIRSDTEAFF
TRBV7-2,NA,NA,TRBJ2-5,TGTGCCAGCAGCTTTCTCCAGACCCAGTACTTC,CASSFLQTQYF
TRBV7-2,NA,few,TRBJ1-6,TGTGCCAGCAGCCTCCGGACAGCGATTAGCTCCTATAATTCACCCCTCCACTTT,CASSLRTAISSYNSPLHF
TRBV7-2,NA,many,TRBJ1-4,TGTGCCAGCAGCTCTTGGGGGCTGAATGAAAAACTGTTTTTT,CASSSWGLNEKLFF
TRBV7-9,NA,NA,TRBJ2-3,TGTGCCAGCAGCTCGATCCGGGGCAGGGGATTCGCAGATACGCAGTATTTT,CASSSIRGRGFADTQYF
TRBV7-2,NA,many,TRBJ2-1,TGTGCCAGCAGCTTTCAGCGACGGGATGAGCAGTTCTTC,CASSFQRRDEQFF
TRBV7-9,NA,NA,TRBJ1-6,TGTGCCAGCAGCAAGGACGGCTCCTATAATTCACCCCTCCACTTT,CASSKDGSYNSPLHF
TRBV7-8,NA,NA,TRBJ1-5,TGTGCCAGCAGCTCCCACAAAGGGCGGGCCCAAGATCAGCCCCAGCATTTT,CASSSHKGRAQDQPQHF
TRBV7-2,TRBD2,many,TRBJ2-1,TGTGCCAGCAGCTTTTATCGGGGGGGCGATGAGCAGTTCTTC,CASSFYRGGDEQFF